This TCR beta chain was identified during a study of cytomegalovirus exposure and HLA in healthy donors. Study-level results: Within an earlier analysis, most TCR beta V segments proved productive either about 87% or about 30% of the time. Among TCR beta chains of equal frequency, HLA-associated ones were more clonally expanded in a later analysis.

This clone showed up many times. Its antigen is as yet unknown. Germline V gene lookup returns CDR1 LNHDA and CDR2 SQIVND (reference sequence). V gave up 8 bases and J gave up 8 bases; unmatched junction bases: 8. The CDR3 extends over 12 amino acids. 60 Vbeta and 13 Jbeta primers were used in PCR. The data were produced by immunoSEQ multiplex PCR, yet TCRdb's version contains in-frame clones alone and is incomplete. The sample holds some 130,000 clones, approximately 80% seen once. The source is a man aged 25 to 45 in good health and CMV-seronegative. V usage is TRBV19 and J usage is TRBJ1-1; the match to TRBD1 covers 7 bases. The sequenced sample was PBMCs. CDR3: CASSTGDPEAFF. In DNA, the CDR3 is TGTGCCAGTTCAACAGGGGACCCCGAAGCTTTCTTT.